These 5 T cell receptor beta chains were all obtained from the same sample, sequenced in a study of blood T cell repertoires in COVID-19. TCRdb keeps only in-frame clones here, not all; method: immunoSEQ multiplex PCR. The repertoire holds about 190,000 clones, with 70% to 90% as singletons. The sample comprised peripheral blood. The receptors shown here come from a woman aged 70-85 years with active or convalescent COVID-19.

This clone came up a few times. The chain combines TRBV5-4 with TRBJ1-1, with 7 bases fitting TRBD1. Trimming cost V 1 base and J 1 base; bases outside gene matches: 4. Germline V gives CDR1 SGHNT, CDR2 YYREEE (reference sequence). CDR3 length: 15 residues. CDR3: CASSLTGAGNTEAFF. CDR3 sequence (DNA): TGTGCCAGCAGCTTGACAGGGGCCGGGAACACTGAAGCTTTCTTT.

V gene TRBV2 combines with J gene TRBJ1-5; weak D call: TRBD1 (5 bases). This CDR3 region has 14 residues. Trimming left V 4 bases short and J 7 bases short, with 14 bases between. In germline, CDR1 is SNHLY, CDR2 FYNNEI. DNA for the CDR3: TGTGCCAGCAGTGCGGGCAGGGTGGGACAGCCCCAGCATTTT. Encoded protein: CASSAGRVGQPQHF.

V is TRBV7-2 and J is TRBJ2-3, with TRBD2 identical over 8 bases. The V gene's germline CDR1 is SGHTA and CDR2 FQGNSA. Trimming cost V 2 bases and J 4 bases; bases outside gene matches: 8. This CDR3 comprises 16 residues. The CDR3 region is CASSLKTGGPADTQYF. The DNA of the CDR3 is TGTGCCAGCAGCTTAAAGACGGGAGGGCCGGCAGATACGCAGTATTTT.

The count of this clone is one. The chain combines TRBV4-1 with TRBJ2-1; TRBD2 is a possible D gene (6 bases). The CDR3 consists of 17 residues. V was trimmed by 1 base and J by 6 bases, leaving 19 bases between them. CDR1 and CDR2 (germline): MGHRA, YSYEKL. The CDR3 DNA sequence: TGCGCCAGCAGCCAAGTTGGTAGCGGACCCAAGGGCAATGAGCAGTTCTTC. Translating gives CASSQVGSGPKGNEQFF.

The genes are TRBV9 and TRBJ2-3; D is uncertain. CDR3 size: 16 residues. The germline V and J ends were trimmed by 5 bases and 1 base, with 17 bases remaining between them. Germline-derived CDR1 and CDR2 are SGDLS and YYNGEE. Here the CDR3 reads CASSFGPILRTDTQYF. DNA for the CDR3: TGTGCCAGCAGTTTTGGTCCTATCCTACGCACAGATACGCAGTATTTT.